Each of the 28 T cell receptor beta chains below was sequenced from the same sample in a study of immune evolution from preneoplasia to lung adenocarcinoma. TCRdb's table, derived via immunoSEQ multiplex PCR, lists solely in-frame clones and lacks some. The repertoire holds some 8,500 clones, with approximately 85% as singletons. Sequenced: FFPE minimally invasive lung adenocarcinoma tissue. These receptors were obtained from a person aged 70 to 85 with lung adenocarcinoma.

The V gene is TRBV7-8, the J gene TRBJ1-1, with TRBD1 as a possible D gene (6 bases). There are 13 residues in the CDR3. The germline V and J ends were trimmed by 5 bases and 5 bases, with 12 bases remaining between them. Germline V gene lookup returns CDR1 SGHVS and CDR2 FQNEAQ. This chain's CDR3 is CASSRRGETEAFF. In DNA form, the CDR3 reads TGTGCCAGCAGCCGGAGGGGGGAGACTGAAGCTTTCTTT. The full variable domain, rest sourced from reference TRBV7-8 and TRBJ1-1, is GAGVSQSPRYKVAKRGQDVALRCDPISGHVSLFWYQQALGQGPEFLTYFQNEAQLDKSGLPSDRFFAERPEGSVSTLKIQRTQQEDSAVYLCASSRRGETEAFFGQGTRLTVV.

The genes are TRBV7-9 and TRBJ1-1, with a tentative D call TRBD1 (5 bases). V was shortened by 5 bases and J by 4 bases, with 11 bases between the two germline ends. The CDR3 covers 13 residues. The V gene's germline CDR1 is SEHNR and CDR2 FQNEAQ (reference sequence). In DNA, the CDR3 is TGTGCCAGCAGCCAGGATGGGGGCACTGAAGCTTTCTTT. Residues: CASSQDGGTEAFF.

This sequence joins TRBV29-1 and TRBJ1-1; a possible D gene is TRBD1 (6 bases). V shed 7 bases and J shed 2 bases, with 8 bases lying between them. The CDR3 runs to 11 residues. CDR1 SQVTM and CDR2 ANQGSEA come from the germline V gene. This CDR3 reads CSGTDNTEAFF. DNA for the CDR3: TGCAGCGGGACAGATAACACTGAAGCTTTCTTT.

The chain combines TRBV28 with TRBJ2-1; weak D call: TRBD2 (5 bases). The CDR3 is 14 amino acids. The V and J ends lost 3 bases and 6 bases respectively, with 12 bases between them. Germline V gene sequence: CDR1 MDHEN, CDR2 SYDVKM. The CDR3 sequence: CASSLREVSNEQFF. CDR3 sequence (DNA): TGTGCCAGCAGTTTGAGGGAAGTGTCCAATGAGCAGTTCTTC.

The CDR3 bases are TGTGCCAGCAGCGCACACAACAGGGCACCCTACGAGCAGTACTTC. Its protein is CASSAHNRAPYEQYF. This sequence joins TRBV9 and TRBJ2-7, with D perhaps matching TRBD1 (6 bases). Germline CDR1 SGDLS, CDR2 YYNGEE. The CDR3 has 15 amino acids. Trimming stripped 3 bases from V and 2 bases from J, with 15 bases between.

This chain connects TRBV19 to TRBJ2-7; 13 nucleotides align to TRBD2. The germline V gene encodes CDR1 LNHDA and CDR2 SQIVND (reference sequence). The CDR3 runs 16 residues. J gave up 0 bases and V 4 bases, and 3 bases lay outside the gene matches. The CDR3 here is CASSTRTSGGSYEQYF. Here the CDR3 DNA reads TGTGCCAGTAGTACAAGGACTAGCGGGGGCTCCTACGAGCAGTACTTC.

The chain couples TRBV11-2 to TRBJ2-7, with 8 bases that match TRBD2. The CDR3 spans 15 residues. CDR1 is SGHAT, CDR2 FQNNGV, per germline. J was trimmed by 1 base and V by 1 base; bases with no gene match: 3. The CDR3 bases are TGTGCCAGCAGCTTAGCGCGGGGGGCATCCTACGAGCAGTACTTC. Translation: CASSLARGASYEQYF.

The table lists this clone with a few counts. The same CDR3 can be traced to other DNA sequences in this sample. The genes are TRBV18 and TRBJ1-4, with 7 positions matching TRBD1. Germline CDR1 reads KGHSH; CDR2 reads LQKENI. J lost 7 bases, V lost 6 bases, and 2 bases had no gene match. The CDR3 contains 12 residues. CDR3 DNA sequence: TGTGCCAGCTCGCGGGACAGTGAAAAACTGTTTTTT. Its translation is CASSRDSEKLFF.

The V gene is TRBV6-1, the J gene TRBJ2-7, with 7 bases that match TRBD1. Trimming at V came to 4 bases and at J to 2 bases, leaving 11 bases not matched to a gene. Germline V CDR1 and CDR2: MNHNS, SASEGT. This CDR3 is built from 16 residues. CDR3 nucleotides: TGTGCCAGCAGTGGTCAAGGGACAGTGCTTCCCTACGAGCAGTACTTC. This gives the protein CASSGQGTVLPYEQYF.

The chain joins TRBV18 to TRBJ2-7; D may be TRBD2 (6 bases). V lost 3 bases and J 4 bases, leaving 7 bases between the germline ends. The CDR3 length is 12 residues. The germline CDR1 and CDR2 sequences are KGHSH and LQKENI. The CDR3 reads CASSPGTYEQYF. The CDR3 coding sequence is TGTGCCAGCTCACCGGGGACTTACGAGCAGTACTTC.

This rearrangement joins TRBV5-4 to TRBJ2-5, with 7 bases fitting TRBD1. Looked up from germline, CDR1 is SGHNT and CDR2 is YYREEE (reference sequence). Unmatched junction bases numbered 7, after V lost 3 bases and J lost 5 bases. This CDR3 spans 14 amino acids. The CDR3 bases are TGTGCCAGCAGCTCCCGACAGGGATTGGAGACCCAGTACTTC. It yields the protein CASSSRQGLETQYF. The entire variable domain, with the rest obtained from reference TRBV5-4 and TRBJ2-5, is as follows: ETGVTQSPTHLIKTRGQQVTLRCSSQSGHNTVSWYQQALGQGPQFIFQYYREEENGRGNFPPRFSGLQFPNYSSELNVNALELDDSALYLCASSSRQGLETQYFGPGTRLLVL.

The V call is TRBV2, the J call TRBJ1-1, with no clear D. The CDR3 spans 11 residues. Trimming pared 4 bases from V and 8 bases from J, leaving 8 bases between. CDR1 and CDR2 (germline): SNHLY, FYNNEI. CDR3: CASSVTTEAFF. The DNA for the CDR3 is TGTGCCAGCAGTGTGACGACAGAAGCTTTCTTT. Full variable domain (missing parts from reference TRBV2 and TRBJ1-1): EPEVTQTPSHQVTQMGQEVILRCVPISNHLYFYWYRQILGQKVEFLVSFYNNEISEKSEIFDDQFSVERPDGSNFTLKIRSTKLEDSAMYFCASSVTTEAFFGQGTRLTVV.

V is TRBV6-1 and J is TRBJ1-3, with D maybe TRBD1 (5 bases). V was clipped by 1 base and J by 5 bases, with 12 bases between them. Germline-derived CDR1 and CDR2 are MNHNS and SASEGT. The CDR3 is 15 residues long. CDR3 region: CASSEVEGPRNTIYF. Here the CDR3 DNA reads TGTGCCAGCAGTGAAGTGGAGGGACCGAGAAACACCATATATTTT.

This rearrangement joins TRBV7-9 to TRBJ2-7, with 8 bases aligning to TRBD1. CDR1 SEHNR and CDR2 FQNEAQ come from the germline V gene (reference sequence). V lost 5 bases and J lost 0; bases outside the gene matches: 9. The CDR3 has 16 residues. DNA for the CDR3: TGTGCCAGCAGCCCCCTACCCGGACAGGGCTCCTACGAGCAGTACTTC. Residues: CASSPLPGQGSYEQYF.

The V gene is TRBV4-2, the J gene TRBJ2-1, with 9 bases fitting TRBD2. Germline V CDR1 and CDR2: LGHNA, YNFKEQ. The CDR3 sequence is 17 residues long. V was clipped by 3 bases and J by 5 bases; unmatched bases: 11. Here the CDR3 reads CASSHAAGGTLHNEQFF. The CDR3, as DNA: TGTGCCAGCAGCCATGCAGCGGGGGGCACCCTCCACAATGAGCAGTTCTTC.

This clone has just one count. The CDR3 DNA reads as TGTGCCAGCCTTAGGACAGGGAAAGCTTTCTTT. It specifies CASLRTGKAFF. The V gene is TRBV6-1, the J gene TRBJ1-1, with 8 bases that match TRBD1. The ends lost 8 bases at V and 9 bases at J; junction bases unmatched: 5. The CDR3 has 11 amino acids. Germline V gene data show CDR1 as MNHNS and CDR2 as SASEGT.

The chain couples TRBV18 to TRBJ1-1; a weak D match, TRBD1 (6 bases). The CDR3 is 14 amino acids. Germline loops: CDR1 KGHSH, CDR2 LQKENI. V gave up 4 bases and J gave up 6 bases, with 15 bases separating them. The CDR3 bases are TGTGCCAGCTCACGGGGGCAACGGGCGCCTGAAGCTTTCTTT. Protein product: CASSRGQRAPEAFF.

CDR3 amino acids: CASSSGQGVYNEQFF. The CDR3 DNA reads TGTGCCAGCAGCTCGGGACAGGGGGTCTACAATGAGCAGTTCTTC. This chain uses TRBV11-2 with TRBJ2-1; 11 bases agree with TRBD1. CDR1 and CDR2 from the germline V gene are SGHAT and FQNNGV. The CDR3 has 15 amino acids. V lost 4 bases, J lost 3 bases, and 2 bases stayed unmatched.

The V call is TRBV7-9, the J call TRBJ2-3, with 9 bases identical to TRBD1. The CDR3 spans 14 residues. CDR1 is SEHNR, CDR2 FQNEAQ, per germline (reference sequence). V gave up 5 bases and J gave up 5 bases; unmatched junction bases: 5. The CDR3 loop is CASSTRQGGDTQYF. CDR3 coding DNA: TGTGCCAGCAGCACCCGACAGGGGGGAGATACGCAGTATTTT.

This clone was counted only a few times. The V and J genes are TRBV11-2 and TRBJ2-1; 14 nucleotides align to TRBD2. Germline V gene lookup returns CDR1 SGHAT and CDR2 FQNNGV. Trimming took 8 bases from V and 10 from J; bases not matched to a gene: 10. CDR3 length: 15 amino acids. CDR3 region: CASDPTSGGAGEQFF. Written as DNA, the CDR3 is TGTGCCAGCGACCCGACTAGCGGGGGGGCGGGGGAGCAGTTCTTC. Based on the CDR3 plus reference TRBV11-2 and TRBJ2-1, the full variable domain is EAGVAQSPRYKIIEKRQSVAFWCNPISGHATLYWYQQILGQGPKLLIQFQNNGVVDDSQLPKDRFSAERLKGVDSTLKIQPAKLEDSAVYLCASDPTSGGAGEQFFGPGTRLTVL.

This clone appeared a few times. The rearrangement uses TRBV29-1 and TRBJ1-5; a weak D match, TRBD1 (6 bases). This CDR3 has 16 amino acids. Germline V gene data show CDR1 as SQVTM and CDR2 as ANQGSEA. Trimming left V 5 bases short and J 2 bases short, with 19 bases between. CDR3 nucleotide sequence: TGCAGCGTTTTCGGACAGAAAAAGGAGGGCAATCAGCCCCAGCATTTT. Its translation is CSVFGQKKEGNQPQHF.

This chain uses TRBV19 with TRBJ2-3; TRBD1 or TRBD2 may be the D gene (7 bases each). Germline lookup yields CDR1 LNHDA and CDR2 SQIVND (reference sequence). Trimming cost V 4 bases and J 2 bases, with 10 bases left between them. The CDR3 runs to 14 residues. CDR3 protein: CASSTGGDTDTQYF. The CDR3 DNA follows: TGTGCCAGTAGTACAGGGGGGGACACAGATACGCAGTATTTT.

This clone showed up just once. J is TRBJ1-1 and V is TRBV4-2; 9 bases align to TRBD1. J lost 4 bases, V lost 5 bases, and 8 bases had no gene match. CDR1 is LGHNA and CDR2 is YNFKEQ in the germline V gene. The CDR3 consists of 15 residues. This chain's CDR3 is CASSSPGTGITEAFF. In nucleotides, the CDR3 is TGTGCCAGCAGCTCTCCCGGGACAGGGATCACTGAAGCTTTCTTT.

This sequence joins TRBV28 and TRBJ2-7; 8 positions match TRBD1. This CDR3 comprises 13 residues. The V and J ends lost 6 bases and 5 bases, in that order; junction bases with no gene match: 6. Germline V CDR1 and CDR2: MDHEN, SYDVKM. This CDR3 is CASRNRGVNEQYF. DNA of the CDR3: TGTGCCAGCAGAAACAGGGGGGTAAACGAGCAGTACTTC. The full variable domain, its missing parts supplied by reference TRBV28 and TRBJ2-7, is DVKVTQSSRYLVKRTGEKVFLECVQDMDHENMFWYRQDPGLGLRLIYFSYDVKMKEKGDIPEGYSVSREKKERFSLILESASTNQTSMYLCASRNRGVNEQYFGPGTRLTVT.

This rearrangement joins TRBV29-1 to TRBJ1-2; TRBD1 matches at 9 bases. CDR3 size: 14 residues. Germline assignment: CDR1 SQVTM and CDR2 ANQGSEA. With 3 bases clipped from V and 6 bases from J, the junction kept 8 bases outside the gene matches. The CDR3 is CSVDVGQGLNGYTF. DNA for the CDR3: TGCAGCGTTGATGTGGGACAGGGACTAAATGGCTACACCTTC. Filled out from reference TRBV29-1 and TRBJ1-2, the complete variable domain reads SAVISQKPSRDICQRGTSLTIQCQVDSQVTMMFWYRQQPGQSLTLIATANQGSEATYESGFVIDKFPISRPNLTFSTLTVSNMSPEDSSIYLCSVDVGQGLNGYTFGSGTRLTVV.

This clone occurred once. The CDR3 region has the DNA TGTGCCAGAAGCTCATACAGGTCCGCGCAGTATTTT. It yields the protein CARSSYRSAQYF. The chain carries TRBV7-5 and TRBJ2-3; TRBD1, the D gene given by the table, was not confirmed from the DNA. TRBV7-5 is given as a pseudogene. There are 12 residues in the CDR3.

The J gene is TRBJ2-5, the V gene TRBV7-2; D ambiguous. CDR3 length equals 12 residues. V lost 0 bases to trimming and J lost 5 bases, with 4 bases between them. CDR1 SGHTA and CDR2 FQGNSA come from the germline V gene. The CDR3 nucleotides read TGTGCCAGCAGCTTAGCTCAGGAGACCCAGTACTTC. This sequence encodes CASSLAQETQYF.

This rearrangement joins TRBV9 to TRBJ2-2; 9 bases match TRBD1. Per the germline V gene, CDR1 is SGDLS and CDR2 is YYNGEE. The CDR3 is made up of 16 amino acids. J lost 7 bases, V lost 3 bases, and 10 bases had no gene match. The CDR3 DNA follows: TGTGCCAGCAGCGCTACAGGACAGGGGTTAGGCGGGGAGCTGTTTTTT. This sequence encodes CASSATGQGLGGELFF.